This TCR beta chain was captured by sequencing in a study of T cells in Graves' hyperthyroidism and ophthalmopathy. Overall study: Initial diagnosis, before any treatment, was when peripheral blood was collected. Whole-study findings and limits: In simple terms, a model built on 13 V-J features told ophthalmopathy apart from stable hyperthyroidism.

Ophthalmopathy patients all had a Clinical Activity Score of at least 3, a NOSPECS grade of at least 4 and disease under 3 months old. For the diagnoses, clinical symptoms, serum thyroxine and TRAb, thyroid ultrasound and orbital computed tomography were used. This clonotype was recorded at least ten times. Its matching antigen is unknown. What was amplified from RNA transcripts were TCR beta CDR3 regions. Researchers ran a first-round RT-PCR on the TCR CDR3 using the HTBI primer set. Each CDR3 protein gets one entry after TCRdb re-called the multiplex PCR reads with MiXCR. The sample yields almost 350,000 distinct CDR3 sequences, around a sixth seen once. Material for sequencing was blood. This sequence originates from a woman aged 40 to 49 with Graves' ophthalmopathy.

Here the CDR3 reads CASSLSGGTEAFF. The CDR3 nucleotides are TGTGCCAGCAGTTTATCAGGGGGCACTGAAGCTTTCTTT. This sequence joins TRBV12-3 or TRBV12-4 and TRBJ1-1; TRBD1 matches at 7 bases. V was pared by 2 bases and J by 4 bases, with 1 base of the junction left unmatched. The CDR3 is 13 amino acids.